This paragraph covers one T cell receptor beta chain sequence. This entry is derived from a study of blood T cell repertoires in COVID-19. With 0 bases removed from V and 0 bases from J, the gap between germline ends came to 17 bases. The CDR3 runs 18 residues. Germline values: CDR1 LGHDT, CDR2 YNNKEL (reference sequence). Original processing notes: Nucleated cell counts were estimated from reference gene primer amplification. Sequencing used immunoSEQ multiplex PCR; TCRdb keeps in-frame clones, though not all of them. The V and J calls and the clone size are those of that table, but D and trimming were determined from the DNA. The repertoire holds roughly 280,000 clones, with around 89% as singletons.

The TCR originated in a woman in her twenties or thirties with acute COVID-19. Sequenced: PBMCs or T cells enriched from blood (not recorded which). The V gene is TRBV3-1 (or the pseudogene TRBV3-2), the J gene TRBJ1-2; possible D gene TRBD1, 5 bases. The CDR3 DNA reads as TGTGCCAGCAGCCAAGAGGCCAGGGACTATACTACTAACTATGGCTACACCTTC. Its protein product is CASSQEARDYTTNYGYTF.